These 28 T cell receptor beta chains originate from one sample sequenced in a study of fetal regulatory T cell absence and autoimmunity. Some clones are missing from TCRdb's copy, which holds only in-frame ones; the method was immunoSEQ multiplex PCR. Of about 95,000 clones listed, about two thirds are singletons. Sequencing input: pancreas tissue. The receptors originated from a male donor with IPEX syndrome.

This clone occurred once. The rearrangement uses TRBV15 and TRBJ1-6; 8 nucleotides line up with TRBD1. The CDR3 is made up of 14 amino acids. Trimming took 3 bases from V and 7 from J; bases not matched to a gene: 2. The germline CDR1 and CDR2 sequences are LNHNV and YYDKDF (reference sequence). CDR3 sequence: CATSRDRENSPLHF. The CDR3 nucleotides are TGTGCCACCAGCAGGGACAGGGAAAATTCACCCCTCCACTTT.

CDR3: CASSERPRGNSPLHF. For the CDR3, the DNA is TGTGCCAGCAGCGAGAGGCCCCGAGGCAATTCACCCCTCCACTTT. The chain couples TRBV5-6 to TRBJ1-6; no clear D gene. CDR1 and CDR2 from the germline V gene are SGHDT and YYEEEE. Trimming shortened V by 4 bases and J by 7 bases, and 15 bases separated the two germline ends. CDR3 size: 15 residues.

This clone was picked up a small number of times. This sequence joins TRBV19 and TRBJ1-5; 9 bases match TRBD1. Trimming removed 7 bases from V and 0 bases from J; junction bases left unmatched: 7. The CDR3 has 16 residues. In germline, CDR1 is LNHDA, CDR2 SQIVND (reference sequence). The CDR3 DNA reads as TGTGCCAGTATCGGCGGACAGGGGTATAGCAATCAGCCCCAGCATTTT. Translating gives CASIGGQGYSNQPQHF.

This clone was detected once. The V gene is TRBV4-1, the J gene TRBJ2-7; weak D call: TRBD2 (7 bases). Germline V lookup: CDR1 MGHRA, CDR2 YSYEKL. Between the trimmed V and J ends, which lost 1 base and 5 bases, there was a span of 15 bases. The CDR3 totals 15 residues. The CDR3 reads CASSQGPGGLHEQYF. The CDR3 nucleotides read TGCGCCAGCAGCCAAGGGCCGGGGGGCCTACACGAGCAGTACTTC.

This chain connects TRBV5-1 to TRBJ1-4; TRBD1 matches 9 bases. In germline, CDR1 is SGHRS, CDR2 YFSETQ. V shed 4 bases, J shed 8 bases, and the junction held 9 bases outside the gene matches. The CDR3 has 15 residues. CDR3 sequence: CASSAGQGLGEKLFF. The CDR3 bases are TGCGCCAGCAGCGCGGGACAGGGCCTAGGAGAAAAACTGTTTTTT.

This sequence joins TRBV5-4 and TRBJ2-3; 9 bases fit TRBD2. J lost 4 bases, V lost 3 bases, and 3 bases had no gene match. This CDR3 has 14 residues. CDR1 and CDR2 (germline): SGHNT, YYREEE (reference sequence). The CDR3 spells CASSSSGDPDTQYF. CDR3 DNA: TGTGCCAGCAGCTCTAGCGGGGACCCAGATACGCAGTATTTT.

The chain combines TRBV4-3 with TRBJ1-2; 8 nucleotides match TRBD1. Per the germline V gene, CDR1 is LGHNA and CDR2 is YSLEER. The CDR3 length is 16 residues. V shed 0 bases, J shed 9 bases, and the junction held 12 bases outside the gene matches. The CDR3 here is CASSQDRGTGTWRYTF. The CDR3 coding sequence is TGCGCCAGCAGCCAAGATCGCGGGACAGGCACTTGGCGCTACACCTTC.

The chain has TRBV30 and TRBJ2-1; the match to TRBD2 covers 11 bases. The V gene end was trimmed by 2 bases and the J gene end by 2 bases; junction bases not matched to a gene: 8. The CDR3 has 17 amino acids. Germline CDR1 and CDR2: GTSNPN and SVGIG (reference sequence). CDR3 in DNA: TGTGCCTGGAGTATTCTACTAGCGGGGGACACCTACAATGAGCAGTTCTTC. It codes for CAWSILLAGDTYNEQFF.

J is TRBJ1-4 and V is TRBV11-2, with 8 nucleotides matching TRBD1. CDR1 is SGHAT, CDR2 FQNNGV, per germline. Trimming cost V 5 bases and J 7 bases; bases outside gene matches: 3. CDR3 length equals 13 residues. The CDR3, as DNA: TGTGCCAGCAGCCCCGACAGGGGTGAAAAACTGTTTTTT. The encoded protein is CASSPDRGEKLFF.

V is TRBV2 and J is TRBJ2-1; TRBD2 matches 12 bases. The CDR3 has 18 residues. The trim removed 4 bases at V and 0 bases at J, leaving 7 bases unmatched. Germline assignment: CDR1 SNHLY and CDR2 FYNNEI. The CDR3 here is CASSVWGLAGSSYNEQFF. The CDR3 bases are TGTGCCAGCAGTGTTTGGGGACTAGCGGGCAGCTCCTACAATGAGCAGTTCTTC.

V is TRBV5-4 and J is TRBJ2-5; the match to TRBD1 covers 10 bases. After removal of 4 bases from V and 3 bases from J, the junction contained 3 bases not matched to a gene. The CDR3 is 14 amino acids. Germline loops: CDR1 SGHNT, CDR2 YYREEE (reference sequence). The CDR3 sequence: CASSPGTGEETQYF. CDR3 nucleotides: TGTGCCAGCAGCCCAGGGACAGGGGAAGAGACCCAGTACTTC.

The chain links TRBV27 to TRBJ2-7; 10 nucleotides match TRBD2. In germline, CDR1 is MNHEY, CDR2 SMNVEV (reference sequence). There are 15 residues in the CDR3. Trimming cost V 2 bases and J 4 bases; bases outside gene matches: 5. CDR3 residues: CASSLMASGSYEQYF. Here the CDR3 DNA reads TGTGCCAGCAGTTTAATGGCTAGCGGGAGTTACGAGCAGTACTTC.

This chain connects TRBV5-4 to TRBJ1-2; D is unresolved. In germline, CDR1 is SGHNT, CDR2 YYREEE (reference sequence). There are 13 residues in the CDR3. V lost 0 bases to trimming and J lost 5 bases, with 8 bases between them. Written as DNA, the CDR3 is TGTGCCAGCAGCTTGGGCAGAATATATGGCTACACCTTC. Translating gives CASSLGRIYGYTF.

The gene calls are TRBV7-6 and TRBJ2-3; D might be TRBD2 (7 bases). The CDR3 totals 18 residues. Germline V gene data show CDR1 as SGHVS and CDR2 as FNYEAQ. V was pared by 2 bases and J by 1 base, with 19 bases between. The CDR3 nucleotides are TGTGCCAGCAGCTTAAGGGGCCATGGGGGGGGCGGCACAGATACGCAGTATTTT. It is translated as CASSLRGHGGGGTDTQYF.

The V call is TRBV15, the J call TRBJ1-4, with TRBD1 matching 9 bases. After removal of 0 bases from V and 8 bases from J, the junction contained 10 bases not matched to a gene. The CDR3 sequence is 17 residues long. CDR1 LNHNV and CDR2 YYDKDF come from the germline V gene (reference sequence). Here the CDR3 reads CATSRDYPGTGREKLFF. The CDR3 nucleotides read TGTGCCACCAGCAGAGATTACCCCGGGACAGGGAGGGAAAAACTGTTTTTT.

The V call is TRBV4-1, the J call TRBJ1-6; TRBD1 matches 10 bases. Per the germline V gene, CDR1 is MGHRA and CDR2 is YSYEKL. The CDR3 has 15 amino acids. The V segment lost 4 bases and the J segment 8 bases; nucleotides outside the gene matches: 5. CDR3 residues: CASSRQGTGDSPLHF. CDR3 nucleotides: TGCGCCAGCAGCCGGCAGGGGACAGGGGATTCACCCCTCCACTTT.

This clone has just a few counts. The chain carries TRBV6-5 and TRBJ2-2; D ambiguous. This CDR3 is built from 12 residues. Germline CDR1 and CDR2: MNHEY and SVGAGI. Trimming took off 2 bases at V and 4 bases at J, with 2 bases between the two ends. In DNA form, the CDR3 reads TGTGCCAGCAGTTACCTCACCGGGGAGCTGTTTTTT. Translated: CASSYLTGELFF.

This clone was seen only once. The chain uses TRBV7-2 and TRBJ2-7; D is ambiguous. CDR3 length: 12 amino acids. CDR1 is SGHTA, CDR2 FQGNSA, per germline. V lost 5 bases, J lost 5 bases, and 10 bases lay in between. The CDR3 loop reads CASSPKRNEQYF. CDR3 DNA: TGTGCCAGCAGCCCCAAGAGAAACGAGCAGTACTTC.

The rearrangement links TRBV6-5 to TRBJ1-2, with 7 bases identical to TRBD1. CDR1 is MNHEY and CDR2 is SVGAGI in the germline V gene. Germline trimming cut 7 bases from V and 7 bases from J; bases unmatched to any gene: 12. The length of the CDR3 is 14 residues. The DNA for the CDR3 is TGTGCCAGCACCCCCGACAGGGCGCGGACTGGCTACACCTTC. Translating gives CASTPDRARTGYTF.

The chain uses TRBV5-4 and TRBJ2-5, with 13 bases aligning to TRBD2. Trimming removed 4 bases from V and 14 bases from J; junction bases left unmatched: 8. This CDR3 comprises 13 residues. Germline V gene sequence: CDR1 SGHNT, CDR2 YYREEE (reference sequence). The CDR3 is CASSPGLAGWAYF. CDR3 DNA: TGTGCCAGCAGCCCGGGACTAGCGGGGTGGGCATACTTC.

The chain links TRBV2 to TRBJ2-3, with 13 positions matching TRBD2. CDR3 length: 18 residues. Germline values: CDR1 SNHLY, CDR2 FYNNEI. V lost 4 bases, J lost 2 bases, and 9 bases stayed unmatched. CDR3 sequence reads: CASSARLLAGGPTDTQYF. In DNA, the CDR3 is TGTGCCAGCAGTGCCCGCCTACTAGCGGGAGGGCCCACAGATACGCAGTATTTT.

The chain is built from TRBV27 and TRBJ2-3; D gene ambiguous. This CDR3 has 15 amino acids. The V and J ends lost 1 base and 1 base respectively, with 9 bases between them. Germline loops: CDR1 MNHEY, CDR2 SMNVEV (reference sequence). CDR3 loop: CASSLFPSGTDTQYF. The CDR3 coding sequence is TGTGCCAGCAGTTTATTCCCCAGCGGCACAGATACGCAGTATTTT.

The gene calls are TRBV18 and TRBJ2-3; 11 nucleotides align to TRBD2. V shed 3 bases and J 7 bases; nucleotides not matched to a gene: 6. The CDR3 extends over 15 amino acids. Germline V gene sequence: CDR1 KGHSH, CDR2 LQKENI. CDR3 protein: CASSPLAGGANTQYF. CDR3 bases: TGTGCCAGCTCACCCCTAGCGGGAGGTGCTAATACGCAGTATTTT.

The chain carries TRBV19 and TRBJ2-3; weak D call: TRBD1 (6 bases). Per germline, CDR1 LNHDA and CDR2 SQIVND (reference sequence). V dropped 4 bases and J dropped 2 bases, with 13 bases sitting between them. The CDR3 loop spans 15 amino acids. CDR3 coding DNA: TGTGCCAGTAGTAGGACCTGGACAGTCACAGATACGCAGTATTTT. Translation: CASSRTWTVTDTQYF.

The chain combines TRBV15 with TRBJ2-3; D ambiguous. This CDR3 has 18 residues. Germline V gives CDR1 LNHNV, CDR2 YYDKDF (reference sequence). The ends were cut back, 1 base at V and 7 bases at J, with 24 bases in the middle. The CDR3 region is CATSRGPLFLYLGNTQYF. DNA for the CDR3: TGTGCCACCAGCAGAGGCCCCCTCTTCTTGTACCTGGGGAATACGCAGTATTTT.

The chain couples TRBV5-1 to TRBJ2-3, with D perhaps matching TRBD1 (5 bases). CDR3 length equals 15 residues. With 0 bases removed from V and 2 bases from J, the gap between germline ends came to 10 bases. In germline, CDR1 is SGHRS, CDR2 YFSETQ. The CDR3 region is CASSLVHRYTDTQYF. The CDR3 region has the DNA TGCGCCAGCAGCTTGGTGCACAGGTACACAGATACGCAGTATTTT.

This clone was recorded only once. V and J are TRBV19 and TRBJ2-5, with D possibly TRBD2 on 5 matching bases. There are 14 residues in the CDR3. The V end lost 0 bases, the J end lost 4 bases, and 9 bases lay between the germline ends. The germline V gene encodes CDR1 LNHDA and CDR2 SQIVND (reference sequence). CDR3 sequence (DNA): TGTGCCAGTAGTATAGAAGGACTCGGAGAGACCCAGTACTTC. Amino acid sequence: CASSIEGLGETQYF.

Written as DNA, the CDR3 is TGTGCCAGCAGCTTTCCGTCTAGCACAGATACGCAGTATTTT. Protein: CASSFPSSTDTQYF. This chain connects TRBV5-6 to TRBJ2-3; D gene unclear. The ends were cut back, 2 bases at V and 0 bases at J, with 7 bases in the middle. Germline assignment: CDR1 SGHDT and CDR2 YYEEEE. CDR3 length: 14 residues.